A single sample is the source of the 16 T cell receptor beta chains below, sequenced in a study of blood T cell repertoires in COVID-19. TCRdb's copy holds only in-frame clones and misses some; the assay was immunoSEQ multiplex PCR. The top ten hold roughly an eighth of the sample, which has under 250,000 clones, around 83% seen once. The specimen sequenced was peripheral blood. These receptors all come from a human donor in a cohort sampled during active COVID-19.

This clone turned up a few times. The chain is built from TRBV10-3 and TRBJ2-7, with 7 nucleotides matching TRBD1. The CDR3 covers 13 residues. In germline, CDR1 is ENHRY, CDR2 SYGVKD. V dropped 5 bases and J dropped 3; count of bases not matched to a gene: 4. CDR3 nucleotide sequence: TGTGCCATCAGTCGGGACAGTTACTACGAGCAGTACTTC. This encodes CAISRDSYYEQYF.

The gene calls are TRBV28 and TRBJ2-7; 8 bases are a match to TRBD2. Germline V gene lookup returns CDR1 MDHEN and CDR2 SYDVKM. J lost 0 bases, V lost 1 base, and 5 bases had no gene match. The CDR3 totals 16 residues. The CDR3 DNA reads TGTGCCAGCAGTTTATTGGTAGCGGGATTCTCCTACGAGCAGTACTTC. It codes for CASSLLVAGFSYEQYF.

The chain couples TRBV5-1 to TRBJ2-1; possible D gene TRBD1, 5 bases. Germline V gives CDR1 SGHRS, CDR2 YFSETQ. This CDR3 region has 13 residues. V was clipped by 1 base and J by 8 bases, with 10 bases between them. The DNA for the CDR3 is TGCGCCAGCAGCTTGAGGCAGGGTCATGAGCAGTTCTTC. The encoded protein is CASSLRQGHEQFF.

The CDR3, as DNA: TGCAGCGCCAAAACGACTAGCGTTGGTGGCGAGCAGTACTTC. Protein sequence: CSAKTTSVGGEQYF. The chain is built from TRBV29-1 and TRBJ2-7; TRBD2 matches 8 bases. Germline V lookup: CDR1 SQVTM, CDR2 ANQGSEA. This CDR3 region has 14 residues. With 7 bases clipped from V and 6 bases from J, the junction kept 14 bases outside the gene matches.

V gene TRBV2 combines with J gene TRBJ1-5; 10 nucleotides align to TRBD1. This CDR3 comprises 15 residues. V lost 4 bases, J lost 3 bases, and 3 bases stayed unmatched. The V gene's germline CDR1 is SNHLY and CDR2 FYNNEI. Written as DNA, the CDR3 is TGTGCCAGCAGTGCCGGGACAGGGGTCAATCAGCCCCAGCATTTT. Residues: CASSAGTGVNQPQHF.

Worth noting for this clone: Within the sample, other DNA sequences also encode this same CDR3. This sequence joins TRBV2 and TRBJ1-5; tentatively, D is TRBD1 (6 bases). V lost 5 bases, J lost 1 base, and 12 bases lay in between. There are 15 residues in the CDR3. Germline-derived CDR1 and CDR2 are SNHLY and FYNNEI. In nucleotides, the CDR3 is TGTGCCAGCAGTCCACAGGGAAACAGCAATCAGCCCCAGCATTTT. Protein: CASSPQGNSNQPQHF.

The chain employs TRBV3-1 (or the pseudogene TRBV3-2) and TRBJ2-7; 7 bases are a match to TRBD2. Germline CDR1 and CDR2: LGHDT and YNNKEL (reference sequence). J was trimmed by 4 bases and V by 4 bases; bases with no gene match: 7. The CDR3 extends over 14 amino acids. The CDR3 nucleotides are TGTGCCAGCAGCCCCTGGGGGGGTGGTTACGAGCAGTACTTC. It encodes CASSPWGGGYEQYF.

The chain uses TRBV2 and TRBJ2-7; a possible D gene is TRBD2 (6 bases). The CDR3 is 12 amino acids. Trimming left V 7 bases short and J 3 bases short, with 10 bases between. Germline CDR1 is SNHLY and CDR2 is FYNNEI. CDR3 amino acids: CASIGSYYEQYF. The CDR3 DNA reads TGTGCCAGCATCGGGAGTTACTACGAGCAGTACTTC.

This chain links TRBV6-5 with TRBJ1-2, with 9 bases identical to TRBD1. The CDR3 spans 14 residues. The germline CDR1 and CDR2 sequences are MNHEY and SVGAGI. V shed 5 bases and J 8 bases; nucleotides not matched to a gene: 9. This chain's CDR3 is CASSKLQGAGGYTF. The CDR3 DNA is TGTGCCAGCAGTAAGCTACAGGGGGCTGGGGGCTACACCTTC.

The rearrangement links TRBV25-1 to TRBJ1-1; tentative D call: TRBD1 (5 bases). The length of the CDR3 is 14 residues. With 7 bases removed from V and 1 base from J, the gap between germline ends came to 13 bases. CDR1 is MGHDK, CDR2 SYGVNS, per germline. This CDR3 is CASTQIGGNTEAFF. Written as DNA, the CDR3 is TGTGCCAGCACCCAAATCGGGGGGAACACTGAAGCTTTCTTT.

The gene calls are TRBV11-2 and TRBJ2-7; 9 nucleotides agree with TRBD2. Looked up from germline, CDR1 is SGHAT and CDR2 is FQNNGV. The CDR3 consists of 16 residues. The V segment lost 4 bases and the J segment 4 bases; nucleotides outside the gene matches: 11. The CDR3 reads CASSSFPLAGDYEQYF. The CDR3 DNA sequence: TGTGCCAGCAGCTCCTTTCCTTTAGCGGGAGATTACGAGCAGTACTTC.

The chain employs TRBV5-4 and TRBJ2-1; 10 nucleotides agree with TRBD2. V shed 0 bases and J 7 bases; nucleotides not matched to a gene: 4. CDR3 length: 15 amino acids. Germline CDR1 SGHNT, CDR2 YYREEE (reference sequence). The CDR3 region is CASSLALAGVNEQFF. The DNA of the CDR3 is TGTGCCAGCAGCTTGGCGCTAGCGGGAGTTAATGAGCAGTTCTTC.

This chain joins TRBV6-6 and TRBJ1-2; TRBD1 matches 9 bases. The V gene end was trimmed by 5 bases and the J gene end by 4 bases; junction bases not matched to a gene: 11. The CDR3 is 16 residues long. CDR1 MNHNY and CDR2 SVGAGI come from the germline V gene (reference sequence). The CDR3 DNA reads as TGTGCCAGCAGTCGTACAGGGGGCACCCCCCCCTATGGCTACACCTTC. Protein: CASSRTGGTPPYGYTF.

CDR3 coding DNA: TGCGCCAGCAGCCAAGACTTGAACACTGAAGCTTTCTTT. Translating gives CASSQDLNTEAFF. The rearrangement uses TRBV5-1 and TRBJ1-1; D remains ambiguous. The length of the CDR3 is 13 residues. Trimming removed 4 bases at V and 0 bases at J, with 7 bases between. Germline CDR1 reads SGHRS; CDR2 reads YFSETQ.

The rearrangement uses TRBV5-4 and TRBJ2-3; 10 nucleotides match TRBD2. V lost 4 bases and J lost 0; bases outside the gene matches: 8. Germline CDR1 SGHNT, CDR2 YYREEE (reference sequence). The CDR3 has 17 amino acids. The CDR3: CASSTGTSASSTDTQYF. In DNA form, the CDR3 reads TGTGCCAGCAGCACCGGGACTAGCGCTTCTAGCACAGATACGCAGTATTTT.

CDR3 nucleotides: TGTGCCAGCAGCTTAGATGGGACAGGGAGCGAAAAACTGTTTTTT. Its protein is CASSLDGTGSEKLFF. This sequence joins TRBV11-2 and TRBJ1-4; 9 bases align to TRBD1. Looked up from germline, CDR1 is SGHAT and CDR2 is FQNNGV. The junction had 4 bases not matched to a gene; V was cut back by 0 bases and J by 8 bases. CDR3 length: 15 residues.